The 14 T cell receptor beta chains below come from one sample, sequenced in a study of early T cells in non-severe SARS-CoV-2 infection. TCRdb reanalysed the 5' RACE reads using MiXCR and keeps one entry per CDR3 protein. Here the sample spans fewer than 35,000 distinct CDR3 sequences, around 6.6% being singletons. Material for sequencing was whole blood. All receptors derive from an adult who was a healthcare worker with PCR-confirmed SARS-CoV-2 infection or an uninfected control (not recorded which).

Note on this clonotype: A much larger clonotype is one base distant, so this may be a read error. V gene TRBV11-2 combines with J gene TRBJ1-5; weak D call: TRBD1 (5 bases). The CDR3 has 18 amino acids. In germline, CDR1 is SGHAT, CDR2 FQNNGV. Trimming shortened V by 0 bases and J by 3 bases, and 18 bases separated the two germline ends. The CDR3 nucleotides read TGTGCCAGCAGCTTAGACACACCATGGGGGATTAACAATCAGCCCCAGCATTTT. Protein sequence: CASSLDTPWGINNQPQHF.

This clonotype was recorded a few times. The V gene is TRBV20-1, the J gene TRBJ2-1; no firm D call. The CDR3 has 14 amino acids. V shed 2 bases and J shed 4 bases, with 12 bases lying between them. CDR1 DFQATT and CDR2 SNEGSKA come from the germline V gene (reference sequence). CDR3 DNA sequence: TGCAGTGCTAGATCCCCGAATGTTTACAATGAGCAGTTCTTC. Its protein product is CSARSPNVYNEQFF.

This clonotype has at least ten counts. Here the CDR3 reads CASSLEGTELSGYTF. CDR3 nucleotides: TGTGCCAGCAGCTTAGAAGGGACAGAGTTGAGTGGCTACACCTTC. V gene TRBV7-8 combines with J gene TRBJ1-2, with TRBD1 identical over 7 bases. The germline V gene has CDR1 SGHVS and CDR2 FQNEAQ. V was pared by 1 base and J by 7 bases, with 9 bases of the junction left unmatched. The CDR3 length is 15 residues.

This clonotype was counted at least ten times. The chain couples TRBV29-1 to TRBJ2-7; a weak D match, TRBD1 (6 bases). With 3 bases removed from V and 3 bases from J, the gap between germline ends came to 21 bases. The CDR3 consists of 16 residues. Germline assignment: CDR1 SQVTM and CDR2 ANQGSEA. CDR3 DNA sequence: TGCAGCGTTGATACCAGGGGTACCGGGACAAACTACGAGCAGTACTTC. This sequence encodes CSVDTRGTGTNYEQYF.

This clonotype was observed many times. The V and J genes are TRBV4-2 and TRBJ1-5; D call uncertain. Germline V gene data show CDR1 as LGHNA and CDR2 as YNFKEQ. The CDR3 loop spans 13 amino acids. V lost 0 bases and J lost 8, with 8 bases in between. The CDR3 is CASSQDLFEPQHF. As DNA, the CDR3 is TGTGCCAGCAGCCAAGATCTCTTTGAGCCCCAGCATTTT.

This clonotype was picked up many times. This chain connects TRBV20-1 to TRBJ2-1; D gene unclear. The CDR3 covers 11 residues. Trimming cost V 6 bases and J 4 bases, with 7 bases left between them. Germline CDR1 reads DFQATT; CDR2 reads SNEGSKA (reference sequence). CDR3 amino acids: CSAPKYNEQFF. CDR3 sequence (DNA): TGCAGTGCCCCAAAATACAATGAGCAGTTCTTC.

Ten or more counts support this clonotype. This chain uses TRBV20-1 with TRBJ1-1; tentative D call: TRBD1 (6 bases). Germline CDR1 DFQATT, CDR2 SNEGSKA (reference sequence). The V gene lost 5 bases and the J gene lost 0 bases, with 13 bases spanning the gap. The CDR3 length is 14 residues. CDR3 residues: CSAPKGQLNTEAFF. CDR3 coding DNA: TGCAGTGCTCCCAAAGGACAGTTGAACACTGAAGCTTTCTTT.

This clonotype was counted many times. The rearrangement links TRBV28 to TRBJ2-3, with 7 bases aligning to TRBD1. This CDR3 region has 17 residues. V lost 7 bases to trimming and J lost 0 bases; unmatched junction nucleotides: 13. Germline CDR1 reads MDHEN; CDR2 reads SYDVKM. The CDR3 DNA reads as TGTGCCAGCACCAGATACGACAGGGCGTGGAGCACAGATACGCAGTATTTT. Translating gives CASTRYDRAWSTDTQYF. Full variable domain (remainder filled in from reference TRBV28 and TRBJ2-3): DVKVTQSSRYLVKRTGEKVFLECVQDMDHENMFWYRQDPGLGLRLIYFSYDVKMKEKGDIPEGYSVSREKKERFSLILESASTNQTSMYLCASTRYDRAWSTDTQYFGPGTRLTVL.

This clonotype appeared many times. V and J are TRBV20-1 and TRBJ1-5, with D possibly TRBD1 on 5 matching bases. This CDR3 has 15 amino acids. The germline gives CDR1 DFQATT, CDR2 SNEGSKA (reference sequence). V lost 2 bases and J lost 0, with 11 bases in between. The CDR3 reads CSARPGSGSNQPQHF. CDR3 bases: TGCAGTGCTAGACCAGGGAGTGGTAGCAATCAGCCCCAGCATTTT.

This clonotype is medium-sized (0.01 to 0.1%) by share. V gene TRBV18 combines with J gene TRBJ2-5; no firm D call. This CDR3 is built from 13 residues. V lost 2 bases, J lost 2 bases, and 6 bases lay in between. In germline, CDR1 is KGHSH, CDR2 LQKENI. CDR3 protein: CASSPERQETQYF. CDR3 nucleotide sequence: TGTGCCAGCTCACCAGAGAGGCAAGAGACCCAGTACTTC.

On this clonotype: This may arise from a read error, as a much more abundant clone is one base away. The chain combines TRBV10-3 with TRBJ2-1, with TRBD2 matching over 13 bases. Germline values: CDR1 ENHRY, CDR2 SYGVKD. The length of the CDR3 is 13 residues. V trimming: 11 bases; J trimming: 5 bases; junction bases outside the gene matches: 3. CDR3 in DNA: TGTGCCTTAGGGACTAGCGGGGACAATGAGCAGTTCTTC. Protein sequence: CALGTSGDNEQFF.

This clonotype was seen repeatedly, ten times or more. The genes are TRBV7-8 and TRBJ2-2, with a possible D match to TRBD2 (6 bases). Deletions cut 1 base from V and 5 bases from J, with 11 bases between. This CDR3 region has 15 residues. Germline CDR1 SGHVS, CDR2 FQNEAQ. DNA for the CDR3: TGTGCCAGCAGCTTAGTCCTGGAGGGGACCGGGGAGCTGTTTTTT. Translating it yields CASSLVLEGTGELFF. Full variable domain (missing parts from reference TRBV7-8 and TRBJ2-2): GAGVSQSPRYKVAKRGQDVALRCDPISGHVSLFWYQQALGQGPEFLTYFQNEAQLDKSGLPSDRFFAERPEGSVSTLKIQRTQQEDSAVYLCASSLVLEGTGELFFGEGSRLTVL.

This clonotype has at least ten counts. The rearrangement links TRBV7-9 to TRBJ2-7; D unresolved. V dropped 1 base and J dropped 0 bases, with 10 bases sitting between them. Germline-derived CDR1 and CDR2 are SEHNR and FQNEAQ (reference sequence). The CDR3 consists of 15 residues. The CDR3 is CASSLDELSSYEQYF. In DNA, the CDR3 is TGTGCCAGCAGCTTAGATGAGCTGAGCTCCTACGAGCAGTACTTC.

This clonotype occurred a few times. The rearrangement uses TRBV5-1 and TRBJ2-3, with D uncertain. The CDR3 has 14 residues. V was trimmed by 3 bases and J by 1 base, leaving 9 bases between them. Germline CDR1 and CDR2: SGHRS and YFSETQ. This CDR3 reads CASSSVGGTDTQYF. CDR3 sequence (DNA): TGCGCCAGCAGCTCTGTTGGGGGCACAGATACGCAGTATTTT.